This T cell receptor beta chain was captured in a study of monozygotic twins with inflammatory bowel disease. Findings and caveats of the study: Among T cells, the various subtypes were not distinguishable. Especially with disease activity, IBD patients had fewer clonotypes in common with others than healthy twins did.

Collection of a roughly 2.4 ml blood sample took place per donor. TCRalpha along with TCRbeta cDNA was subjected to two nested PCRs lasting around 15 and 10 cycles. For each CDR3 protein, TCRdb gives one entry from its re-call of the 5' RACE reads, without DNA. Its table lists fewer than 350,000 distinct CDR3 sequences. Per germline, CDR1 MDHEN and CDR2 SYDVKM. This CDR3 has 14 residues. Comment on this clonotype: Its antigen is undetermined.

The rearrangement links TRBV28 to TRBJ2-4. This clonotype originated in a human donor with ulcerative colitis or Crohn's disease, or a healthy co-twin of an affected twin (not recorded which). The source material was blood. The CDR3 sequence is CASRLGSLKNIQYF.